The clone carrying this TCR beta chain was detected only a few times. Antigen unknown. This record belongs to a study of identical twins. General study results and limits: Beta out-of-frame sequences showed weaker excess twin sharing. A cross-sectional statistical analysis, not follow-up of the same donors, supported the conclusions. Out-of-frame sharing of TCR alpha in monozygotic twins was underestimated by models.

Template switching added a universal primer binding site, and final cDNA carried unique molecular identifiers. TCRdb itself ran the 5' RACE reads through MiXCR, one entry per CDR3 protein. The sample holds 1.5 million to 2 million distinct CDR3 sequences, 32% seen once. Germline CDR1 is KGHSH and CDR2 is LQKENI. The V gene lost 1 base and the J gene lost 6 bases, with 12 bases spanning the gap. The CDR3 loop spans 15 amino acids. The TCR comes from a newborn girl in good health. V is TRBV18 and J is TRBJ1-4, with D possibly being TRBD1 (5 bases). The sequencing sample was made of cord blood. The DNA of the CDR3 is TGTGCCAGCTCACCACGAGGGGATCGTGATGAAAAACTGTTTTTT. It encodes CASSPRGDRDEKLFF. The complete variable domain, with remaining parts taken from reference TRBV18 and TRBJ1-4, reads NAGVMQNPRHLVRRRGQEARLRCSPMKGHSHVYWYRQLPEEGLKFMVYLQKENIIDESGMPKERFSAEFPKEGPSILRIQQVVRGDSAAYFCASSPRGDRDEKLFFGSGTQLSVL.